This T cell receptor (beta chain) came from a study of T-cell memory formation after mild COVID-19. For the study at large: Each donor largely had its own TCR clusters.

In TCRdb, the 5' RACE reads were re-called with MiXCR into one record per CDR3 protein. Of 50,000 to 75,000 distinct CDR3 sequences in the sample, roughly 10% are singletons; the top ten hold about 1%. This clonotype was picked up many times. Its antigen is not identified. Study outcomes and limitations: Whereas later expanders leaned CD4+, clones contracting day 15 to 85 showed a balanced CD4/CD8 makeup.

Specimen: PBMCs or a T cell subset sorted from them (not recorded which). The TCR sequence derives from a man aged 18 to 30 who had mild COVID-19 (a few samples of this study predate the infection). Cell type and time point are not known.

The CDR3 sequence is CASSPPGSYEQYV. In DNA form, the CDR3 reads TGTGCCAGCTCACCACCGGGATCCTACGAGCAGTACGTC. The rearrangement uses TRBV18 and TRBJ2-7; D remains unclear. Germline CDR1 KGHSH, CDR2 LQKENI. V was shortened by 0 bases and J by 1 base, with 4 bases between the two germline ends. The CDR3 spans 13 residues.